This T cell receptor beta chain was found in a study of T cells in Graves' hyperthyroidism and ophthalmopathy. Points from the study as a whole: Ophthalmopathy was identified by the model a median about 6.8 months ahead of onset.

Researchers took RNA transcripts and amplified the TCR beta CDR3 regions from them. With the HTBI primer set, the TCR CDR3 went through a first round of RT-PCR. MiXCR was run by TCRdb on the multiplex PCR reads, yielding one entry per CDR3 protein. Of about 270,000 distinct CDR3 sequences listed, approximately 23% were seen once; the top ten hold under 65%. In regard to this clonotype: Its target is unknown.

Disease lasting under 3 months, a NOSPECS grade of at least 4, and a Clinical Activity Score of at least 3 were features of the ophthalmopathy patients. The V segment lost 1 base and the J segment 6 bases; nucleotides outside the gene matches: 7. CDR1 and CDR2 from the germline V gene are SGHRS and YFSETQ. The CDR3 consists of 15 residues. The chain employs TRBV5-1 and TRBJ2-3; the match to TRBD2 covers 8 bases. Sequenced material: blood. This receptor was obtained from a man aged 25 to 45 with Graves' ophthalmopathy. The CDR3 nucleotides are TGCGCCAGCAGCTTGTTCGGTCGGGGGGGGGATACGCAGTATTTT. It is translated as CASSLFGRGGDTQYF.